The entry below describes one T cell receptor (beta chain). What it binds is unknown. Trimming removed 1 base at V and 6 bases at J, with 9 bases between. This CDR3 has 13 residues. Germline CDR1 and CDR2: GTSNPN and SVGIG (reference sequence). The sample comes from a study of shared clonotypes between healthy human individuals. On the study more broadly: Per donor, CD8 memory used one plate, CD8 naive used two, CD4 memory used three and CD4 naive used three.

Genomic DNA (from each subset) was split evenly across several immunoSEQ plates. When replicate PCRs were run on sorted subsets, they used around 0.2 ug DNA, about 30,000 T cell genomes. Repertoires were generated with immunoSEQ multiplex PCR, while TCRdb's copy carries only in-frame clones and drops some. The sample includes some 2,000,000 clones, approximately 94% of them seen just once. Study-level findings and limits: A handful of donors showed sharing of approximately 5% of naive CD4 clonotypes.

The rearrangement joins TRBV30 to TRBJ2-2, with D unclear. The sequence was obtained from a man between 18 and 29 years old in good health. Sequenced: naive CD4+ T cells sorted from blood. This sample's subset: CD45RA+ positively selected. In DNA form, the CDR3 reads TGTGCCTGGAGTGCTCTTGTCTCCGGGGAGCTGTTTTTT. This translates into CAWSALVSGELFF.